This TCR beta chain was documented in a study of regulatory T cells in long-lasting Graves disease (dated by TCRdb to the early 2020s). A note on the overall study: In the newly diagnosed Graves' disease group, patients had been taking antithyroid drugs for less than 3 months. Persistent Graves' disease patients were compared with newly diagnosed Graves' disease patients by peripheral blood TCR sequencing and RNA sequencing. The study took place in China and was registered as a clinical trial. A total of around 33 samples were covered by TCR sequencing, comprising approximately 13 persistent and 20 newly diagnosed Graves' disease patients. What the research found in general, with its limitations: Only the TCR beta chain was sequenced and analyzed. The small sample size was acknowledged by the authors as a limitation that may reduce accuracy. Patients with persistent disease shared more public clonotypes (under 3,000) than newly diagnosed patients did (966). Because the primary lesion, thyroid tissue, could not be accessed, the study looked at peripheral blood alone. Compared with newly diagnosed patients, patients with persistent Graves' disease had lower TCR Shannon entropy and fewer highly expanded clones, which suggests clonal expansion.

The time point label corresponds to: newly diagnosed GD, antithyroid drugs for less than 3 months. For both TCR sequencing and RNA sequencing, RNA was extracted from PBMCs in TRIzol. Graves' disease was diagnosed according to American Thyroid Association guidelines. The patients came from an endocrinology department in Xi'an, China. Each patient gave about 9.1 milliliters of peripheral blood, collected in an EDTA anticoagulant tube. PBMCs were isolated by Ficoll Paque Plus density gradient separation without further T cell sorting. An Agilent 2100 Bioanalyzer and agarose gel were used to check RNA quality, and a NanoDrop 2000 was used to measure RNA concentration. The library was produced with multiplex PCR. The instrument given in TCRdb is Illumina HiSeq 4000. To build TCR beta libraries, CDR3 regions were amplified by Arm-PCR using iRepertoire HTBI primers. Before sequencing, the PCR products underwent gel purification. Regarding the original processing steps: A total of fewer than 80 TRBV and 14 TRBJ segments were identified across samples and were used for gene usage analysis of CDR3 amino acid clonotypes. COPE and FqMerger were used to merge the filtered high-quality paired reads into contigs. BLAST was used to align contigs to IMGT TRBV, TRBD and TRBJ reference genes, and CDR3 was defined according to IMGT. Any clonotype with a frequency above 0.1% was counted as a highly expanded clone. Shannon entropy served as the measure of repertoire diversity, while the Gini coefficient captured V-J evenness. A clonotype found in more than one individual was treated as public. The public reads were run again by TCRdb, first through fastp at Q25 and then through MiXCR, and only productive beta chains were kept. Each CDR3 protein appears once, grouped with its most common genes and DNA. TCRdb's processing, not the study's, gives the V and J calls here. For this sample the table gives about 620,000 distinct CDR3 sequences, of which roughly 15% were detected only once. The ten largest clones represent about 17% of the sample.

For this clonotype: The specificity of this receptor is unknown. One junction end does not reproduce the germline sequence, and a read error may be involved.

This sample was shared with a second study, whose subject was T cells in Graves' hyperthyroidism and ophthalmopathy. As that second paper reports: Stable Graves' hyperthyroidism was defined as no progression to ophthalmopathy during 18 months of follow-up. Hyperthyroidism patients were newly diagnosed, with disease duration under 2 months, and aged 18 to 65 years. The study excluded patients with uncontrolled infections, other autoimmune diseases, pregnancy or lactation. Diagnoses were based on clinical symptoms, serum thyroxine and TRAb, thyroid ultrasound and orbital computed tomography. The first round of RT-PCR for the TCR CDR3 was performed with the HTBI primer set and the Qiagen OneStep RT-PCR kit. Most expanded thyroid clonotypes (frequency above 0.001) were also detected in blood, a finding suggesting that blood repertoires may reflect thyroid immune responses. A model built on a 13 V-J signature distinguished ophthalmopathy from stable hyperthyroidism, reaching 85% to 90% sensitivity and around 81% specificity in cross-validation and 80%/75% in testing. In validation, the model predicted progression to ophthalmopathy a median of around 6.5 months before onset, with over 60% sensitivity and more than 72% specificity. A discovery cohort of roughly 100 patients, approximately 44 with Graves' ophthalmopathy and 55 to 60 with stable Graves' hyperthyroidism, was used to find distinguishing TCR V-J signatures. Whether ophthalmopathy could be predicted prospectively was tested in an independent validation cohort made up of about 20 hyperthyroidism patients plus 17 patients who later progressed to ophthalmopathy. The 95 to 100 discovery patients were randomly divided into training and test sets at a 7:3 ratio. In several Graves' hyperthyroidism patients, the study also compared T-cell repertoires from thyroid tissue with T-cell repertoires from blood. After blood sampling, hyperthyroidism patients were treated with methimazole at a starting dose of 30 mg daily, and ophthalmopathy patients were treated with high-dose intravenous methylprednisolone. Libraries were constructed in a second round of multiplex PCR, after which size selection and purification were carried out. Libraries were sequenced paired-end with 100 bp reads on an Illumina HiSeq2000. Raw data were processed with SOAPnuke, discarding reads with adapters, uncalled bases, mean Phred below 15, or no exact constant-primer or identifier match. COPE v1.2.5 was used to merge high-quality paired reads, and clonotypes were defined as unique nucleotide sequences. MiTCR v1.1 was used to align the clonotypes against IMGT TRBV, TRBD and TRBJ reference segments. The analysis was restricted to V-J combinations with a frequency above 0.0001, which together covered about 99% of the repertoires. A TCS score was defined as the ratio of F50 (clonal expansion) to E x V (chaos), with BLOSUM62-based TCRdist applied between CDR3 peptides within each V-J. Welch's t-statistics and random forest reduced around 510 V-J features to roughly 13, which were used in a naive Bayes classifier (R e1071). No statistical method was used to set the sample size in advance, and investigators knew the group allocation. TCR Vbeta CDR3 sequencing of some 140 peripheral blood samples (roughly 43 ophthalmopathy, about 74 hyperthyroidism and approximately 17 progressor patients) is reported in the paper.

This clonotype originated in a woman in her 30s with Graves disease. Donor details come from another sample of the same person, matched by shared clones. The material sequenced was peripheral blood mononuclear cells (PBMCs), taken at new diagnosis, from a patient treated with antithyroid drugs.

The DNA sequence reads TGTGCTAGCAGCCCTATGACAGGGACTGGAAACACCATATATTTT. It is translated as CASSPMTGTGNTIYF. The rearrangement combines TRBV7-7 with TRBJ1-3, with 7 middle bases fitting TRBD1. From its cysteine to its phenylalanine, the CDR3 spans 15 amino acids. The DNA shown is the 45-base CDR3, in frame from base 1. CDR1 and CDR2 were assigned from the germline V gene (reference sequence) as SSHAT and FNYEAQ.